This T cell receptor (beta chain) was retrieved from a study of cytomegalovirus exposure and HLA in healthy donors. Repertoires were generated with immunoSEQ multiplex PCR, while TCRdb's copy carries only in-frame clones and drops some. This sample has fewer than 400,000 clones; approximately 86% occur once, and the top ten carry around 1%. Looked up from germline, CDR1 is MGHRA and CDR2 is YSYEKL. The CDR3 length is 20 residues. The ends lost 1 base at V and 7 bases at J; junction bases unmatched: 14. Study-wide findings and caveats: Investigators reported 164 TCR beta chains as tied to cytomegalovirus.

As regards this clone: The antigen remains unidentified.

This sequence joins TRBV4-1 and TRBJ1-6; 12 positions match TRBD1. The receptor was derived from a man aged 25 to 40 in good health and CMV-seronegative. Sequencing was done on a sample of PBMCs. CDR3 amino acids: CASSQAFGTGGDTANSPLHF. The CDR3 DNA reads TGCGCCAGCAGCCAAGCGTTCGGGACAGGGGGCGACACGGCAAATTCACCCCTCCACTTT.